This is a list of T cell receptor beta chains from one sample in a study of T-cell reconstitution after alpha-beta-depleted transplantation in children. Via MiXCR, TCRdb re-called the PCR reads, giving one row per CDR3 protein. The sample lists over 200,000 distinct CDR3 sequences, around 9.6% occurring once. The starting material was PBMCs from the stem cell graft donor, obtained from the stem cell graft. These receptors came from a human donor who donated a stem cell graft to a child with acute lymphoblastic leukemia. The CDR3 runs from the conserved cysteine through the conserved F or W. A D gene is named only where the DNA matches it firmly. Not every row has a clone size; where given, it reads once, few, many or a size class.

J | size | D | V | CDR3 | DNA
TRBJ1-2 | few | - | TRBV5-1 | CASSQGFHGYTF | TGCGCCAGCAGCCAGGGATTCCATGGCTACACCTTC
TRBJ1-2 | many | TRBD1 | TRBV6-1 | CASKMTGVYGYTF | TGTGCCAGCAAAATGACAGGGGTTTATGGCTACACCTTC
TRBJ1-1 | few | - | TRBV5-1 | CASSSAGNTEAFF | TGCGCCAGCAGCAGTGCAGGGAACACTGAAGCTTTCTTT
TRBJ1-6 | many | TRBD1 | TRBV5-4 | CASSLAVTGGPNSSYNSPLHF | TGTGCCAGCAGCTTGGCCGTTACAGGGGGCCCTAACAGCTCCTATAATTCACCCCTCCACTTT
TRBJ1-4 | few | - | TRBV11-2 | CASGSQGDGNEKLFF | TGTGCCAGCGGATCGCAGGGCGACGGAAATGAAAAACTGTTTTTT
TRBJ2-2 | few | - | TRBV6-2/TRBV6-3 | CASSIRHGELFF | TGTGCCAGCAGTATAAGGCACGGGGAGCTGTTTTTT
TRBJ1-5 | - | TRBD1 | TRBV11-2 | CASSLENPGQRDNQPQHF | TGTGCCAGCAGCTTAGAGAATCCGGGACAGAGAGACAATCAGCCCCAGCATTTT
TRBJ1-5 | many | - | TRBV15 | CATSSGGDGNQPQHF | TGTGCCACCAGCAGTGGTGGAGACGGCAATCAGCCCCAGCATTTT
TRBJ2-7 | few | TRBD1 | TRBV5-1 | CASSPSGTDFYEQYF | TGCGCCAGCAGCCCCTCCGGGACAGATTTCTACGAGCAGTACTTC
TRBJ1-1 | - | - | TRBV12-3/TRBV12-4 | CASSFVSLNTEAFF | TGTGCCAGCAGTTTCGTGTCCCTGAACACTGAAGCTTTCTTT
TRBJ1-1 | - | TRBD1 | TRBV5-1 | CASSLAGGPMNTEAFF | TGCGCCAGCAGCTTAGCAGGGGGCCCCATGAACACTGAAGCTTTCTTT
TRBJ2-7 | many | TRBD2 | TRBV7-8 | CASSYKPGLEGEYF | TGTGCCAGCAGCTACAAACCGGGACTAGAAGGGGAGTACTTC
TRBJ1-1 | many | - | TRBV29-1 | CSARDLNTEAFF | TGCAGCGCACGGGACTTGAACACTGAAGCTTTCTTT
TRBJ2-1 | few | TRBD2 | TRBV12-3/TRBV12-4 | CASSLMGGGPPNEQFF | TGTGCCAGCAGTTTAATGGGCGGGGGGCCGCCCAATGAGCAGTTCTTC
TRBJ2-3 | many | TRBD2 | TRBV12-3/TRBV12-4 | CASSSGGGTDTQYF | TGTGCCAGCAGTTCCGGGGGGGGCACAGATACGCAGTATTTT
TRBJ2-7 | few | TRBD1 | TRBV5-1 | CASSWGRQGTLDEQYF | TGCGCCAGCAGCTGGGGGAGACAGGGGACTTTGGACGAGCAGTACTTC
TRBJ2-1 | few | - | TRBV20-1 | CSARRDGSSYNEQFF | TGCAGTGCTAGGAGAGACGGTAGCTCCTACAATGAGCAGTTCTTC
TRBJ1-2 | many | TRBD1 | TRBV3-1 | CASRAGTGIMKLGYTF | TGTGCCAGCAGGGCCGGGACAGGAATCATGAAACTGGGCTACACCTTC
TRBJ1-2 | few | - | TRBV5-1 | CASSLDWDIRKVDYGYTF | TGCGCCAGCAGCTTGGATTGGGACATAAGAAAAGTGGACTATGGCTACACCTTC
TRBJ1-5 | few | - | TRBV6-1 | CASREDLSNQPQHF | TGTGCCAGCAGGGAGGACCTGAGCAATCAGCCCCAGCATTTT
TRBJ2-5 | many | - | TRBV5-1 | CASSLVARAEETQYF | TGCGCCAGCAGCTTGGTAGCCAGGGCCGAAGAGACCCAGTACTTC
TRBJ2-2 | few | TRBD1 | TRBV15 | CATSRDRTGPTGELFF | TGTGCCACCAGCAGAGATAGGACAGGGCCGACCGGGGAGCTGTTTTTT
TRBJ2-7 | few | TRBD1 | TRBV10-3 | CAISELTGKAYEQYF | TGTGCCATCAGTGAGTTGACAGGGAAGGCCTACGAGCAGTACTTC
TRBJ2-1 | - | - | TRBV2 | CASREGQLVNEQFF | TGTGCCAGCAGAGAAGGACAGTTAGTGAATGAGCAGTTCTTC
TRBJ1-5 | - | TRBD1 | TRBV6-2/TRBV6-3 | CASSYSTGGGGNQPQHF | TGTGCCAGCAGTTACTCGACAGGGGGCGGTGGCAATCAGCCCCAGCATTTT
TRBJ2-7 | few | TRBD1 | TRBV5-5 | CASSSGLRDSSYEQYF | TGTGCCAGCAGTTCAGGCCTACGGGACAGCTCCTACGAGCAGTACTTC
TRBJ2-5 | many | - | TRBV20-1 | CSAKDLGETQYF | TGCAGTGCCAAGGACCTGGGCGAGACCCAGTACTTC
TRBJ1-4 | - | - | TRBV25-1 | CASSHGDREKLFF | TGTGCCAGCAGTCACGGGGATCGTGAAAAACTGTTTTTT
TRBJ1-2 | once | - | TRBV5-1 | CASSLEDTGMSTF | TGCGCCAGCAGCTTGGAGGATACAGGGATGTCCACCTTC
TRBJ2-5 | many | - | TRBV12-3/TRBV12-4 | CASSFVQGGTQYF | TGTGCCAGCAGTTTTGTACAGGGTGGGACCCAGTACTTC
TRBJ1-3 | - | - | TRBV20-1 | CSALLGGNTIYF | TGCAGTGCTCTCTTAGGTGGAAACACCATATATTTT
TRBJ1-6 | - | - | TRBV5-1 | CASSLAPSGQLLGSPLHF | TGCGCCAGCAGCTTGGCCCCCTCCGGTCAACTCCTTGGATCACCCCTCCACTTT
TRBJ2-2 | few | - | TRBV6-5 | CASSYSGPTTGELFF | TGTGCCAGCAGTTACTCAGGACCAACCACCGGGGAGCTGTTTTTT
TRBJ1-5 | - | - | TRBV14 | CASSQGRFSPQHF | TGTGCCAGCAGCCAAGGGCGGTTCAGCCCCCAGCATTTT
TRBJ1-1 | few | - | TRBV5-6 | CASSLARQGSVGNTEAFF | TGTGCCAGCAGCTTGGCCAGGCAGGGTAGCGTTGGGAACACTGAAGCTTTCTTT
TRBJ2-3 | - | TRBD2 | TRBV30 | CAWILAGGTDTQYF | TGTGCCTGGATCCTGGCGGGGGGCACAGATACGCAGTATTTT
TRBJ1-1 | - | - | TRBV2 | CASRDELNTEAFF | TGTGCCAGCCGGGACGAACTAAACACTGAAGCTTTCTTT
TRBJ2-1 | few | TRBD1 | TRBV7-8 | CASSPRDSHNEQFF | TGTGCCAGCAGCCCCCGGGACAGCCACAATGAGCAGTTCTTC
TRBJ2-5 | many | - | TRBV6-2/TRBV6-3 | CASSPSGPGPKETQYF | TGTGCCAGCAGCCCCTCGGGGCCGGGACCTAAAGAGACCCAGTACTTC
TRBJ2-1 | - | - | TRBV18 | CASSPPSAYNEQFF | TGTGCCAGCTCACCCCCTTCGGCCTACAATGAGCAGTTCTTC
TRBJ2-2 | many | - | TRBV5-6 | CASSFSGGSNTGELFF | TGTGCCAGCAGCTTTTCTGGGGGGTCGAACACCGGGGAGCTGTTTTTT
TRBJ2-6 | once | TRBD1 | TRBV5-4 | CASSLAGTGFFSGANVLTF | TGTGCCAGCAGCTTGGCCGGGACAGGGTTTTTCTCTGGGGCCAACGTCCTGACTTTC
TRBJ2-7 | few | TRBD2 | TRBV3-1 | CASSHGGGEQYF | TGTGCCAGCAGCCACGGGGGGGGCGAGCAGTACTTC
TRBJ2-7 | many | - | TRBV29-1 | CSVGGYEQYF | TGCAGCGTGGGGGGCTACGAGCAGTACTTC
TRBJ1-6 | - | TRBD1 | TRBV7-9 | CASSPLGQGDSPLHF | TGTGCCAGCAGCCCTCTGGGACAGGGAGATTCACCCCTCCACTTT
TRBJ2-1 | once | - | TRBV19 | CASSSIGSQYNEQFF | TGTGCCAGTAGTTCAATTGGCAGCCAATACAATGAGCAGTTCTTC
TRBJ1-1 | few | - | TRBV5-1 | CASSLFFRGRSLSTEAFF | TGCGCCAGCAGCTTGTTTTTCAGGGGTCGATCCCTCTCGACTGAAGCTTTCTTT
TRBJ2-7 | many | TRBD1 | TRBV5-1 | CASSLDPQGQSSYEQYF | TGCGCCAGCAGCTTAGACCCACAGGGGCAGAGCTCCTACGAGCAGTACTTC
TRBJ1-5 | many | - | TRBV6-6 | CASSYAASQPQHF | TGTGCCAGCAGTTACGCCGCGAGTCAGCCCCAGCATTTT
TRBJ2-3 | - | TRBD2 | TRBV6-2/TRBV6-3 | CASSRRGTDTQYF | TGTGCCAGCAGTCGGCGGGGGACGGATACGCAGTATTTT
TRBJ1-5 | - | - | TRBV12-3/TRBV12-4 | CASSFGRYNQPQHF | TGTGCCAGCAGTTTTGGACGGTACAATCAGCCCCAGCATTTT
TRBJ2-2 | many | - | TRBV5-4 | CASSLLGVGGELFF | TGTGCCAGCAGCTTGCTAGGGGTGGGCGGGGAGCTGTTTTTT
TRBJ2-2 | - | - | TRBV28 | CASSLGSQYAPNTGELFF | TGTGCCAGCAGTTTAGGTTCCCAGTACGCTCCGAACACCGGGGAGCTGTTTTTT
TRBJ2-3 | many | - | TRBV5-1 | CASSSPGAATDTQYF | TGCGCCAGCAGCTCCCCGGGGGCGGCCACAGATACGCAGTATTTT
TRBJ2-2 | - | TRBD1 | TRBV27 | CASRQGSWTGELFF | TGTGCCAGCCGACAGGGGAGTTGGACCGGGGAGCTGTTTTTT
TRBJ1-3 | - | TRBD1 | TRBV5-8 | CASTTGTGAEGRNTIYF | TGTGCCAGCACGACCGGGACAGGGGCCGAGGGGAGAAACACCATATATTTT
TRBJ1-2 | - | TRBD1 | TRBV6-1 | CASSATGEVVRGYTF | TGTGCCAGCAGTGCGACAGGGGAGGTCGTGAGAGGCTACACCTTC
TRBJ1-1 | many | - | TRBV6-4 | CASSSGGQKNTEAFF | TGTGCCAGCAGTTCAGGAGGACAGAAGAACACTGAAGCTTTCTTT
TRBJ2-3 | few | - | TRBV18 | CASSPLTEVGDTQYF | TGTGCCAGCTCACCACTGACAGAAGTGGGCGATACGCAGTATTTT
TRBJ2-7 | few | - | TRBV15 | CATSRDRAGQGEQYF | TGTGCCACCAGCAGAGATCGGGCGGGTCAGGGCGAGCAGTACTTC